The rows below give T cell receptor beta chains drawn from one sample of a study of cytomegalovirus exposure and HLA in healthy donors. TCRdb keeps only in-frame clones here, not all; method: immunoSEQ multiplex PCR. The sample lists around 210,000 clones; 80% to 90% were seen once. Sequencing used PBMCs. The source of these receptors is a girl aged 2 to 9 in good health and CMV-seronegative. The CDR3 runs from the conserved cysteine through the conserved F or W. Each record gives: V gene, clone size, D gene, J gene, CDR3 DNA, CDR3 protein. A D gene is named only where the DNA matches it firmly. Clone size, where shown, is once, few, many, or a class for clones that have expanded.

TRBV6-1,.,.,TRBJ1-1,TGTGCCAGCAGCCTACATGGACAGAACACTGAAGCTTTCTTT,CASSLHGQNTEAFF
TRBV19,once,.,TRBJ1-6,TGTGCCAGTTCACAGACAGGCGGAGATTCACCCCTCCACTTT,CASSQTGGDSPLHF
TRBV30,.,TRBD1,TRBJ1-6,TGTGCCTGGAAAAGGTCAAGTAGGGACAGCTCCTATAATTCACCCCTCCACTTT,CAWKRSSRDSSYNSPLHF
TRBV5-1,.,.,TRBJ2-3,TGCGCCAGCAGCGCACTAGCGGGACAGGGGGTAGATACGCAGTATTTT,CASSALAGQGVDTQYF
TRBV5-6,.,.,TRBJ1-2,TGTGCCAGCAGCCTGGGCCGGGGATATGGCTACACCTTC,CASSLGRGYGYTF
TRBV30,.,.,TRBJ2-2,TGTGCCTGGAATAGAGGGACCGGGGAGCTGTTTTTT,CAWNRGTGELFF
TRBV6-5,.,TRBD1,TRBJ2-7,TGTGCCAGCAGTTACTCGGGGACAGGGGGCTCCGAGCAGTACTTC,CASSYSGTGGSEQYF
TRBV9,.,.,TRBJ2-3,TGTGCCAGCTCGGTGACAGACACAGATACGCAGTATTTT,CASSVTDTDTQYF
TRBV5-4,.,TRBD2,TRBJ2-7,TGTGCCAGCAGCTTACTAGCGGGAGGGGCCTACGAGCAGTACTTC,CASSLLAGGAYEQYF
TRBV30,.,.,TRBJ1-2,TGTGCCTGGAGGGGGGGAATCTATGGCTACACCTTC,CAWRGGIYGYTF
TRBV7-3,.,TRBD2,TRBJ2-1,TGTGCCAGCAGCCTATCCTCGGCTAGCGGGGTCTATGAGCAGTTCTTC,CASSLSSASGVYEQFF
TRBV4-2,few,.,TRBJ2-7,TGTGCCAGCAGCCAAGAATACCGGGACTCCCTCTACGAGCAGTACTTC,CASSQEYRDSLYEQYF
TRBV7-3,.,TRBD1,TRBJ2-2,TGTGCCAGCAGCTTAAGGGTTTCGCCGACAGGGGGGGTCACCGGGGAGCTGTTTTTT,CASSLRVSPTGGVTGELFF
TRBV6-5,.,.,TRBJ1-5,TGTGCCAGCAGATCGGACGGGAGGGGAAATCAGCCCCAGCATTTT,CASRSDGRGNQPQHF
TRBV5-5,.,TRBD1,TRBJ1-2,TGTGCCAGCAGCTTGGGGACAGGCTATGGCTACACCTTC,CASSLGTGYGYTF
TRBV29-1,few,TRBD2,TRBJ2-1,TGCAGCGTAAGACTAGCGGGGCTCTACAATGAGCAGTTCTTC,CSVRLAGLYNEQFF
TRBV27,.,TRBD1,TRBJ2-3,TGTGCCAGCAGGACCGGGACAGGACTTAAGGACGCAGATACGCAGTATTTT,CASRTGTGLKDADTQYF
TRBV4-2,.,TRBD1,TRBJ1-4,TGTGCCAGCAGCCAGGAACCAGGGGGGCTTAATGAAAAACTGTTTTTT,CASSQEPGGLNEKLFF
TRBV5-6,once,TRBD2,TRBJ2-1,TGTGCCAGCAGCTTGGCTAGCGGATACAATGAGCAGTTCTTC,CASSLASGYNEQFF
TRBV11-2,.,TRBD1,TRBJ1-4,TGTGCCAGCAGCTTAGCTTCCCCGGGACAGGGTGAAAAACTGTTTTTT,CASSLASPGQGEKLFF
TRBV5-1,.,TRBD2,TRBJ2-6,TGCGCCAGCAGCTTGGTTGCTAGCGGGGGGGCAGCTGGGGCCAACGTCCTGACTTTC,CASSLVASGGAAGANVLTF
TRBV5-1,.,TRBD2,TRBJ2-7,TGCGCCAGCAGCTTGGTACTAGCGGGTGGCGGTAACGAGCAGTACTTC,CASSLVLAGGGNEQYF
TRBV5-1,once,TRBD2,TRBJ2-2,TGCGCCAGCAGCTTGGCGGCTAGCGGGCTCACCGGGGAGCTGTTTTTT,CASSLAASGLTGELFF
TRBV6-1,.,.,TRBJ2-6,TGTGCCAGCAGTGTTCCCGGTCCTCTCTCTGGGGCCAACGTCCTGACTTTC,CASSVPGPLSGANVLTF
TRBV5-4,.,.,TRBJ1-2,TGTGCCAGCAGCGCACCGGGAAACGGGGGCTACACCTTC,CASSAPGNGGYTF
TRBV9,.,TRBD2,TRBJ2-7,TGTGCCAGCAGCGTTGGGCTAGCGGGATTATACGAGCAGTACTTC,CASSVGLAGLYEQYF
TRBV19,.,.,TRBJ1-3,TGTGCCAGTACTCCAGTCTCTGGAAACACCATATATTTT,CASTPVSGNTIYF
TRBV7-3,.,.,TRBJ2-5,TGTGCCAGCAGCTTAATGGGGACTGGAGAGACCCAGTACTTC,CASSLMGTGETQYF
TRBV5-4,.,.,TRBJ2-1,TGTGCCAGCAGCCCCTCGCGGGACTCCTACAATGAGCAGTTCTTC,CASSPSRDSYNEQFF
TRBV6-5,.,TRBD1,TRBJ1-3,TGTGCCAGCAGGGGACAGGCCTTCTCTGGAAACACCATATATTTT,CASRGQAFSGNTIYF
TRBV6-1,.,.,TRBJ1-4,TGTGCCAGCACCGACAGATCCACTAATGAAAAACTGTTTTTT,CASTDRSTNEKLFF
TRBV15,.,.,TRBJ2-3,TGTGCCACCAGCAGAGATCTGGCCTTGAAAGATACGCAGTATTTT,CATSRDLALKDTQYF
TRBV6-5,.,.,TRBJ1-3,TGTGCCAGCAGTTACGAGGCGAGCTCTGGAAACACCATATATTTT,CASSYEASSGNTIYF
TRBV6-1,few,TRBD1,TRBJ2-7,TGTGCCAGCAGGGGACAGCGTCTCTCCTACGAGCAGTACTTC,CASRGQRLSYEQYF
TRBV2,.,TRBD1,TRBJ2-7,TGTGCCAGCACCCGGACAGGAGGCACCTACGAGCAGTACTTC,CASTRTGGTYEQYF
TRBV27,.,.,TRBJ2-3,TGTGCCAGCAGTTTATCAGTGACAAGCACAGATACGCAGTATTTT,CASSLSVTSTDTQYF
TRBV6-5,.,TRBD2,TRBJ2-5,TGTGCCAGCCCGACCTACCTAGCGGTCCAAGAGACCCAGTACTTC,CASPTYLAVQETQYF